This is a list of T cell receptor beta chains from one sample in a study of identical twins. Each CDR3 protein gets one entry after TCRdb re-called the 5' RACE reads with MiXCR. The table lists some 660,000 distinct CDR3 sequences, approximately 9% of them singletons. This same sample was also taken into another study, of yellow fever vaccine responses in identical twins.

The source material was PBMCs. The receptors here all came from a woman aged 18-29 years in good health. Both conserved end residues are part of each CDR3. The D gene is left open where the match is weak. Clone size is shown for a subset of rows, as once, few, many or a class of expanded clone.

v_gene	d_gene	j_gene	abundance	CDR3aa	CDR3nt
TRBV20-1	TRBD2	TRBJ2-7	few	CSARDSPRSWGGHYEQYF	TGCAGTGCTAGAGACTCTCCCCGGTCTTGGGGAGGGCACTACGAGCAGTACTTC
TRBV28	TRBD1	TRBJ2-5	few	CASVTGAEETQYF	TGTGCCAGCGTAACAGGGGCCGAAGAGACCCAGTACTTC
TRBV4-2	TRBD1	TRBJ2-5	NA	CASSQPGTGRETQYF	TGTGCCAGCAGCCAACCCGGGACAGGCCGAGAGACCCAGTACTTC
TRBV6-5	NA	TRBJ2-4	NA	CASSYKGGSAKNIQYF	TGTGCCAGCAGTTATAAAGGGGGGTCAGCCAAAAACATTCAGTACTTC
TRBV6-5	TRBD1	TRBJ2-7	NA	CASSYSDRVAQYF	TGTGCCAGCAGTTATTCGGACAGGGTGGCGCAGTACTTC
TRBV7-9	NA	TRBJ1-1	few	CASSKDRWEAFF	TGTGCCAGCAGCAAAGACCGTTGGGAAGCTTTCTTT
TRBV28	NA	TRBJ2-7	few	CASRGARPHEQYF	TGTGCCAGCAGAGGGGCTCGCCCTCACGAGCAGTACTTC
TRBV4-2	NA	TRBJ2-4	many	CASSPTPRGTAKNIQYF	TGTGCCAGCAGCCCAACCCCACGAGGAACAGCCAAAAACATTCAGTACTTC
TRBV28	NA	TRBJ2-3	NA	CASSPARGGTTDTQYF	TGTGCCAGCAGTCCTGCCCGGGGCGGCACCACAGATACGCAGTATTTT
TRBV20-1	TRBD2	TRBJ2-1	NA	CSARALAGVGEFF	TGCAGTGCTAGAGCGTTAGCGGGAGTTGGTGAGTTCTTC
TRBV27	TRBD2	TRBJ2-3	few	CASRPLFPLAGGPVDTQYF	TGTGCCAGCAGACCTCTTTTCCCCCTAGCGGGGGGGCCTGTCGATACGCAGTATTTT
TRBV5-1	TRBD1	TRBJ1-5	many	CASSLDPGGGQPQHF	TGCGCCAGCAGCTTGGATCCAGGGGGAGGACAGCCCCAGCATTTT
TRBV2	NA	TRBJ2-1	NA	CASNGGLNEQFF	TGTGCCAGCAACGGGGGGCTGAATGAGCAGTTCTTC
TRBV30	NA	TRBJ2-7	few	CAWSGRYEQYF	TGTGCCTGGAGCGGACGCTACGAGCAGTACTTC
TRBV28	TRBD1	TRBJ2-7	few	CASSSPSTGYYEQYF	TGTGCCAGCAGTTCCCCTTCGACAGGGTACTACGAGCAGTACTTC
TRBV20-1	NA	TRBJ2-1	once	CSASGLSYNEQFF	TGCAGTGCTAGCGGGCTCTCCTACAATGAGCAGTTCTTC
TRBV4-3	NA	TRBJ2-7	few	CASSQVVGGPPYEQYF	TGCGCCAGCAGCCAAGTTGTCGGGGGTCCCCCCTACGAGCAGTACTTC
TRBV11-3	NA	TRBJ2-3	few	CASSPRSPDTQYF	TGTGCCAGCAGCCCCAGGTCCCCGGATACGCAGTATTTT
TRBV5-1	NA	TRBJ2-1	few	CASSPQASTEQFF	TGCGCCAGCAGCCCCCAAGCCAGCACTGAGCAGTTCTTC
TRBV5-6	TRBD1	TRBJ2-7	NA	CASEGADPLYEQYF	TGTGCCAGCGAGGGGGCGGATCCTCTCTACGAGCAGTACTTC
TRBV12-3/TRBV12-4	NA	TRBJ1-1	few	CASSFGGRMTEAFF	TGTGCCAGCAGTTTTGGGGGGCGGATGACTGAAGCTTTCTTT
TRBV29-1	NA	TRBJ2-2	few	CSVVLRGDTGELFF	TGCAGCGTTGTTCTCCGGGGCGACACCGGGGAGCTGTTTTTT
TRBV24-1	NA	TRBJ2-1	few	CATSDSTTHNEQFF	TGTGCCACCAGTGATTCTACCACTCACAATGAGCAGTTCTTC
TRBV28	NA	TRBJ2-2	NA	CASRLGRANTGELFF	TGTGCCAGCAGATTAGGGCGGGCGAACACCGGGGAGCTGTTTTTT
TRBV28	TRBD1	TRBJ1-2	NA	CASSLPQGQGYGYTF	TGTGCCAGCAGTTTACCTCAGGGACAGGGCTATGGCTACACCTTC
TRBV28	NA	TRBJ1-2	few	CASSLPMAGGIYGYTF	TGTGCCAGCAGTCTCCCAATGGCGGGGGGTATCTATGGCTACACCTTC
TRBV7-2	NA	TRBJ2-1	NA	CASSFGVLNNEQFF	TGTGCCAGCAGCTTTGGGGTACTCAACAATGAGCAGTTCTTC
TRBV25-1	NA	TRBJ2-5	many	CASSVLTGGGQTQYF	TGTGCCAGCAGTGTTCTAACGGGAGGGGGCCAGACCCAGTACTTC
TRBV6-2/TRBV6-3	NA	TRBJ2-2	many	CASSYRVPGELFF	TGTGCCAGCAGTTACAGGGTTCCCGGGGAGCTGTTTTTT
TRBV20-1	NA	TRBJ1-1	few	CSARDSGMWTEAFF	TGCAGTGCTAGAGATTCGGGGATGTGGACTGAAGCTTTCTTT
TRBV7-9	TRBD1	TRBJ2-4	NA	CASSGPTPGQSTLIQYF	TGTGCCAGCAGCGGCCCCACCCCGGGACAGTCGACCCTTATTCAGTACTTC
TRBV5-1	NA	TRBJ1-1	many	CASSSRGGLLNTEAFF	TGCGCCAGCAGCTCACGGGGTGGGTTACTGAACACTGAAGCTTTCTTT
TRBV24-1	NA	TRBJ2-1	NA	CATSDYGTTYNEQFF	TGTGCCACCAGTGATTACGGCACCACCTACAATGAGCAGTTCTTC
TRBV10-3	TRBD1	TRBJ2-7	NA	CAISEPPGQYEQYF	TGTGCCATCAGTGAGCCTCCGGGACAGTACGAGCAGTACTTC
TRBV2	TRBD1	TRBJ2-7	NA	CASNSGTGGYEQYF	TGTGCCAGCAACTCCGGGACAGGGGGCTACGAGCAGTACTTC
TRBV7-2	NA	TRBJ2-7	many	CASSLMGWQYF	TGTGCCAGCAGCTTGATGGGATGGCAGTACTTC
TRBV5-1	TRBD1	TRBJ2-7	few	CASSSGQGIPYEQYF	TGCGCCAGCAGCTCTGGACAGGGAATTCCCTACGAGCAGTACTTC
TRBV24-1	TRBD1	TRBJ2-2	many	CATSDPGQGANGELFF	TGTGCCACCAGTGACCCCGGACAGGGGGCTAACGGGGAGCTGTTTTTT
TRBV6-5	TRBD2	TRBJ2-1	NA	CASSYSPGTSYNEQFF	TGTGCCAGCAGTTATTCCCCCGGGACTAGCTACAATGAGCAGTTCTTC
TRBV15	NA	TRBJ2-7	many	CATSRVDLYQQYF	TGTGCCACCAGCAGAGTTGACCTCTACCAGCAGTACTTC
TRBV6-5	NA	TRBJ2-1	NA	CASSKVGTLQFF	TGTGCCAGCAGTAAGGTGGGCACATTGCAGTTCTTC
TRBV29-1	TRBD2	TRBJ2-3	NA	CSVGKGGLAGTDTQYF	TGCAGCGTGGGGAAGGGGGGACTAGCGGGCACAGATACGCAGTATTTT
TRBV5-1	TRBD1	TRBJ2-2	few	CASSIDRVANTGELFF	TGCGCCAGCAGCATTGACAGGGTCGCGAACACCGGGGAGCTGTTTTTT
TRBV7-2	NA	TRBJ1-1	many	CASSLMQDTEAFF	TGTGCCAGCAGCTTAATGCAGGATACCGAAGCTTTCTTT
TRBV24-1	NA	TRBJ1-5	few	CATSQDSDQPQHF	TGTGCCACCAGTCAGGACAGCGATCAGCCCCAGCATTTT
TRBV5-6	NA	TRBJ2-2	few	CASSTSLIFRGELFF	TGTGCCAGCAGCACGTCTCTTATTTTTCGCGGGGAGCTGTTTTTT
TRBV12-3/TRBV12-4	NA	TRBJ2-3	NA	CASTSRGGSTDTQYF	TGTGCCAGCACCAGCAGGGGAGGAAGCACAGATACGCAGTATTTT
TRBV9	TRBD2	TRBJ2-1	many	CASSAIAGGPIDEQFF	TGTGCCAGCAGCGCCATAGCGGGGGGGCCGATCGATGAGCAGTTCTTC
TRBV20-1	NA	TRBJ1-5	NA	CSARDLAIQPQHF	TGCAGTGCTAGAGATCTGGCCATACAGCCCCAGCATTTT
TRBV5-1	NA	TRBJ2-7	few	CASSLWAGEGYEQYF	TGCGCCAGCAGCTTGTGGGCAGGGGAGGGCTACGAGCAGTACTTC